The rows below give T cell receptor beta chains drawn from one sample of a study of T-cell memory formation after mild COVID-19. MiXCR was run by TCRdb on the 5' RACE reads, yielding one entry per CDR3 protein. In the table there are around 250,000 distinct CDR3 sequences, 8% to 10% of which are singletons. Sequencing used PBMCs or a T cell subset sorted from them (not recorded which). The receptor source for this set is a man aged 18 to 30 who had mild COVID-19 (a few samples of this study predate the infection). Cell type and time point are not known. Both conserved end residues are part of each CDR3. The D gene is left open where the match is weak. Part of the rows lack a size; the others show once, few, many or a class for expanded clones.

abundance: many; d_gene: NA; v_gene: TRBV27; j_gene: TRBJ2-3; CDR3nt: TGTGCCAGCAGCAGCCGGGAGACGTTGACAGATACGCAGTATTTT; CDR3aa: CASSSRETLTDTQYF
abundance: NA; d_gene: TRBD1; v_gene: TRBV3-1; j_gene: TRBJ2-1; CDR3nt: TGTGCCAGCAGCCGAGAAGACAGGGCCTACAATGAGCAGTTCTTC; CDR3aa: CASSREDRAYNEQFF
abundance: NA; d_gene: NA; v_gene: TRBV12-3/TRBV12-4; j_gene: TRBJ2-3; CDR3nt: TGTGCCAGCAGTAAAGTCGCACGGGGCACAGATACGCAGTATTTT; CDR3aa: CASSKVARGTDTQYF
abundance: NA; d_gene: TRBD1; v_gene: TRBV7-2; j_gene: TRBJ2-5; CDR3nt: TGTGCCAGCAGCTTAGCGACAGGGGTGTCAGAGACCCAGTACTTC; CDR3aa: CASSLATGVSETQYF
abundance: many; d_gene: TRBD2; v_gene: TRBV20-1; j_gene: TRBJ2-5; CDR3nt: TGCAGTGCTAGAGCTAGCGGGGGTGTCCAAGAGACCCAGTACTTC; CDR3aa: CSARASGGVQETQYF
abundance: few; d_gene: TRBD1; v_gene: TRBV5-8; j_gene: TRBJ2-2; CDR3nt: TGTGCCAGCATCCACCGGGACAGGGGGCTTAGGGAGCTGTTTTTT; CDR3aa: CASIHRDRGLRELFF
abundance: NA; d_gene: NA; v_gene: TRBV2; j_gene: TRBJ2-3; CDR3nt: TGTGCCAGCAGAGCAAGTGCGCAGTATTTT; CDR3aa: CASRASAQYF
abundance: many; d_gene: TRBD2; v_gene: TRBV20-1; j_gene: TRBJ2-1; CDR3nt: TGCAGTGCTAGACCCCCCGGGGGGATCCATGAGCAGTTCTTC; CDR3aa: CSARPPGGIHEQFF
abundance: NA; d_gene: TRBD1; v_gene: TRBV20-1; j_gene: TRBJ2-3; CDR3nt: TGCAGTGCTAGGGGACAGGGCACAGATACGCAGTATTTT; CDR3aa: CSARGQGTDTQYF
abundance: few; d_gene: NA; v_gene: TRBV6-4; j_gene: TRBJ2-5; CDR3nt: TGTGCCAGCAGTGTTTTGATGGGGGAGACCCAGTACTTC; CDR3aa: CASSVLMGETQYF
abundance: few; d_gene: TRBD2; v_gene: TRBV5-1; j_gene: TRBJ2-2; CDR3nt: TGCGCCAGCAGCTGGGGGACTAGCGGGGCGAACACCGGGGAGCTGTTTTTT; CDR3aa: CASSWGTSGANTGELFF
abundance: few; d_gene: NA; v_gene: TRBV3-1; j_gene: TRBJ1-5; CDR3nt: TGTGCCAGCAGCCAGGATCCTGGTGTTCAGCCCCAGCATTTT; CDR3aa: CASSQDPGVQPQHF
abundance: many; d_gene: NA; v_gene: TRBV10-3; j_gene: TRBJ1-4; CDR3nt: TGTGCCATCAGTGAAAGGTTGAGTGAAAAACTGTTTTTT; CDR3aa: CAISERLSEKLFF
abundance: NA; d_gene: TRBD1; v_gene: TRBV20-1; j_gene: TRBJ2-3; CDR3nt: TGCAGTGCTCGGACAGGCCCAGATACGCAGTATTTT; CDR3aa: CSARTGPDTQYF
abundance: NA; d_gene: NA; v_gene: TRBV5-6; j_gene: TRBJ2-2; CDR3nt: TGTGCCAGCATTGTGTTGGGGTCCGGGGAGCTGTTTTTT; CDR3aa: CASIVLGSGELFF
abundance: NA; d_gene: NA; v_gene: TRBV11-2; j_gene: TRBJ2-1; CDR3nt: TGTGCCAGCAGCACAACGACGTATACTCAGTTCTTC; CDR3aa: CASSTTTYTQFF
abundance: NA; d_gene: TRBD2; v_gene: TRBV6-6; j_gene: TRBJ2-3; CDR3nt: TGTGCCAGCAGTCGACTAGCGGGGGGAAGGACAGATACGCAGTATTTT; CDR3aa: CASSRLAGGRTDTQYF
abundance: few; d_gene: TRBD2; v_gene: TRBV24-1; j_gene: TRBJ2-5; CDR3nt: TGTGCCACCAGTGACCCGACTAGCGGGGGAGGTGAGACCCAGTACTTC; CDR3aa: CATSDPTSGGGETQYF
abundance: few; d_gene: TRBD2; v_gene: TRBV25-1; j_gene: TRBJ2-1; CDR3nt: TGTGCCAGCCGAAACTTAGCGGGGACTGAGCAGTTCTTC; CDR3aa: CASRNLAGTEQFF
abundance: many; d_gene: TRBD2; v_gene: TRBV7-2; j_gene: TRBJ2-7; CDR3nt: TGTGCCAGCAGCTTAAGAGCGGGGGGGCCGCGGCAGTACTTC; CDR3aa: CASSLRAGGPRQYF
abundance: NA; d_gene: TRBD1; v_gene: TRBV3-1; j_gene: TRBJ2-3; CDR3nt: TGTGCCAGCAGCCAACACAGGGGGAATACGCAGTATTTT; CDR3aa: CASSQHRGNTQYF
abundance: NA; d_gene: NA; v_gene: TRBV6-5; j_gene: TRBJ1-6; CDR3nt: TGTGCCAGCAGTTCCCCCGGGGACCTTAACCCACCCCTCCACTTT; CDR3aa: CASSSPGDLNPPLHF
abundance: few; d_gene: NA; v_gene: TRBV6-2/TRBV6-3; j_gene: TRBJ2-1; CDR3nt: TGTGCCAGCAGATCATTCTTCATGCACAGGGAGAGTGAGCAGTTCTTC; CDR3aa: CASRSFFMHRESEQFF
abundance: few; d_gene: TRBD2; v_gene: TRBV5-6; j_gene: TRBJ2-7; CDR3nt: TGTGCCAGCAGCTTGGAGCGGGGAACCTACGAGCAGTACTTC; CDR3aa: CASSLERGTYEQYF
abundance: NA; d_gene: NA; v_gene: TRBV14; j_gene: TRBJ1-1; CDR3nt: TGTGCCAGCAGCCCGTCGGGGGCGGGTAACACTGAAGCTTTCTTT; CDR3aa: CASSPSGAGNTEAFF
abundance: few; d_gene: NA; v_gene: TRBV7-6; j_gene: TRBJ2-1; CDR3nt: TGTGCCAGCAGCTCGGGACGACGTGGTTGGTTCTTC; CDR3aa: CASSSGRRGWFF
abundance: few; d_gene: NA; v_gene: TRBV6-2/TRBV6-3; j_gene: TRBJ1-5; CDR3nt: TGTGCCAGCAGTTACTCGGAAGGGAGTGTCCAGCATTTT; CDR3aa: CASSYSEGSVQHF
abundance: NA; d_gene: NA; v_gene: TRBV19; j_gene: TRBJ2-5; CDR3nt: TGTGCCAGTAGTACGGTTAATCAAGAGACCCAGTACTTC; CDR3aa: CASSTVNQETQYF
abundance: few; d_gene: NA; v_gene: TRBV5-1; j_gene: TRBJ2-5; CDR3nt: TGCGCCAGCAGCTTGGCGGCAGGCCAAGAGACCCAGTACTTC; CDR3aa: CASSLAAGQETQYF
abundance: few; d_gene: NA; v_gene: TRBV20-1; j_gene: TRBJ2-5; CDR3nt: TGCAGTGCTAGAGGGGACAACAAAGAGACCCAGTACTTC; CDR3aa: CSARGDNKETQYF
abundance: NA; d_gene: NA; v_gene: TRBV11-2; j_gene: TRBJ2-5; CDR3nt: TGTGCCAGCAGCTTAGGTTTCCTCCAAGAGACCCAGTACTTC; CDR3aa: CASSLGFLQETQYF
abundance: many; d_gene: NA; v_gene: TRBV7-2; j_gene: TRBJ1-1; CDR3nt: TGTGCCAGCAGCCCCTTAAGGACAGCGAAGAACACTGAAGCTTTCTTT; CDR3aa: CASSPLRTAKNTEAFF
abundance: NA; d_gene: TRBD2; v_gene: TRBV5-1; j_gene: TRBJ2-5; CDR3nt: TGCGCCAGCAGCCCGGGACTAGCGGGGGAAGAGACCCAGTACTTC; CDR3aa: CASSPGLAGEETQYF
abundance: many; d_gene: NA; v_gene: TRBV28; j_gene: TRBJ2-2; CDR3nt: TGTGCCAGCGCCAGGATCCGGGTGAACACCGGGGAGCTGTTTTTT; CDR3aa: CASARIRVNTGELFF
abundance: few; d_gene: NA; v_gene: TRBV19; j_gene: TRBJ1-5; CDR3nt: TGTGCCAGTAACCAAGACAGGAGGGGCGATCAGCCCCAGCATTTT; CDR3aa: CASNQDRRGDQPQHF
abundance: NA; d_gene: NA; v_gene: TRBV28; j_gene: TRBJ1-5; CDR3nt: TGTGCCAGCCGTGAGTCCAACTGGGATCAGCCCCAGCATTTT; CDR3aa: CASRESNWDQPQHF
abundance: NA; d_gene: NA; v_gene: TRBV7-9; j_gene: TRBJ1-5; CDR3nt: TGTGCCAGCAGCTTAGTAGGGTACGAACAGCCCCAGCATTTT; CDR3aa: CASSLVGYEQPQHF
abundance: few; d_gene: NA; v_gene: TRBV29-1; j_gene: TRBJ2-6; CDR3nt: TGCAGCGTTGGACGGGGATTACCTGGGGCCAACGTCCTGACTTTC; CDR3aa: CSVGRGLPGANVLTF
abundance: few; d_gene: TRBD1; v_gene: TRBV12-3/TRBV12-4; j_gene: TRBJ1-1; CDR3nt: TGTGCCAGCAGAGCCGGGACAGTTGACACTGAAGCTTTCTTT; CDR3aa: CASRAGTVDTEAFF
abundance: few; d_gene: NA; v_gene: TRBV7-9; j_gene: TRBJ1-1; CDR3nt: TGTGCCAGCAGCCGTCAAGCGGGGCAGGGTGAAGCTTTCTTT; CDR3aa: CASSRQAGQGEAFF
abundance: NA; d_gene: NA; v_gene: TRBV12-5; j_gene: TRBJ1-2; CDR3nt: TGTGCTAGTGCCCGGGACACTAACTATGGCTACACCTTC; CDR3aa: CASARDTNYGYTF
abundance: NA; d_gene: TRBD1; v_gene: TRBV19; j_gene: TRBJ1-5; CDR3nt: TGTGCCAGCCTAAACCGGGACAGGGGGCGCAGGGTTCAGCACCAGCATTTT; CDR3aa: CASLNRDRGRRVQHQHF
abundance: few; d_gene: TRBD1; v_gene: TRBV27; j_gene: TRBJ2-5; CDR3nt: TGTGCCAGCAGTTCCAGGGACAGCGATCAAGAGACCCAGTACTTC; CDR3aa: CASSSRDSDQETQYF
abundance: NA; d_gene: NA; v_gene: TRBV16; j_gene: TRBJ2-1; CDR3nt: TGTGCCAGCAGCCAATCACGAGGAATCAATGAGCAGTTCTTC; CDR3aa: CASSQSRGINEQFF
abundance: NA; d_gene: NA; v_gene: TRBV30; j_gene: TRBJ1-6; CDR3nt: TGTGCCTGGCTCGAATCGATTAATTCACCCCTCCACTTT; CDR3aa: CAWLESINSPLHF
abundance: few; d_gene: NA; v_gene: TRBV15; j_gene: TRBJ2-2; CDR3nt: TGTGCCACCAGCAAAGGCGTTATGGACACCGGGGAGCTGTTTTTT; CDR3aa: CATSKGVMDTGELFF
abundance: NA; d_gene: TRBD2; v_gene: TRBV7-2; j_gene: TRBJ2-7; CDR3nt: TGTGCCAGCAGCGCACCTCTACGGCGGGGGGGCCGGCAGTACTTC; CDR3aa: CASSAPLRRGGRQYF
abundance: few; d_gene: TRBD1; v_gene: TRBV29-1; j_gene: TRBJ2-5; CDR3nt: TGCAGCGTGCGGCCCACAGGGGTAGAGACCCAGTACTTC; CDR3aa: CSVRPTGVETQYF
abundance: few; d_gene: TRBD2; v_gene: TRBV5-5; j_gene: TRBJ2-3; CDR3nt: TGTGCCAGCAGCCCCTCCCCGTTCGGCGGGGGGCCCCCAAATACGCAGTATTTT; CDR3aa: CASSPSPFGGGPPNTQYF
abundance: many; d_gene: NA; v_gene: TRBV28; j_gene: TRBJ2-5; CDR3nt: TGTGCCAGCAGTACCTACCTGGACAGATTCCAAGAGACCCAGTACTTC; CDR3aa: CASSTYLDRFQETQYF
abundance: NA; d_gene: TRBD2; v_gene: TRBV11-2; j_gene: TRBJ2-3; CDR3nt: TGTGCCAGCAGCTTAGGGACCCTAGCGGGTTTTGGGGATACGCAGTATTTT; CDR3aa: CASSLGTLAGFGDTQYF
abundance: few; d_gene: TRBD1; v_gene: TRBV3-1; j_gene: TRBJ1-3; CDR3nt: TGTGCCAGCGGACAGGCGCACTCTGGAAACACCATATATTTT; CDR3aa: CASGQAHSGNTIYF
abundance: few; d_gene: TRBD1; v_gene: TRBV7-3; j_gene: TRBJ2-1; CDR3nt: TGTGCCAGCAGCTCATTTGACAGGGCCTTTGGAAATGAGCAGTTCTTC; CDR3aa: CASSSFDRAFGNEQFF
abundance: NA; d_gene: NA; v_gene: TRBV15; j_gene: TRBJ2-3; CDR3nt: TGTGCCACCAGCAGAGACCTGGGCACAGATACGCAGTATTTT; CDR3aa: CATSRDLGTDTQYF
abundance: few; d_gene: NA; v_gene: TRBV21-1; j_gene: TRBJ2-2; CDR3nt: TGTGCCAGCAGCAAAGGTCGAGGGACTAGAGGCGGGGAGCTGTTTTTT; CDR3aa: CASSKGRGTRGGELFF